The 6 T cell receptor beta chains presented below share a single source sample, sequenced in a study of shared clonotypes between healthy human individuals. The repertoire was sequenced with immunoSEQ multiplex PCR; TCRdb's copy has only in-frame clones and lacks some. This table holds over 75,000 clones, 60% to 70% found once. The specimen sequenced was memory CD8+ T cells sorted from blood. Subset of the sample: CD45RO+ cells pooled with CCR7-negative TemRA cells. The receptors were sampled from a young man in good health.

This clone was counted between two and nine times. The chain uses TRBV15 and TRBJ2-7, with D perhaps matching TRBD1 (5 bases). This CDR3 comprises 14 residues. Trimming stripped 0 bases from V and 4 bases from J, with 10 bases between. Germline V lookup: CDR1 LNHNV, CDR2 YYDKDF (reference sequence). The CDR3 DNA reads TGTGCCACCAGCAGAGATTTAGGGGTTTACGAGCAGTACTTC. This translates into CATSRDLGVYEQYF.

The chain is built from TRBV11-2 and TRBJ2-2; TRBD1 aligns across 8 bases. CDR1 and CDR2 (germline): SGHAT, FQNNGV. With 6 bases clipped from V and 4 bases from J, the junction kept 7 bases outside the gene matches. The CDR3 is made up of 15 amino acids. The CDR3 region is CASRGTGPSTGELFF. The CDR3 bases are TGTGCCAGCAGAGGGACAGGACCTTCCACCGGGGAGCTGTTTTTT.

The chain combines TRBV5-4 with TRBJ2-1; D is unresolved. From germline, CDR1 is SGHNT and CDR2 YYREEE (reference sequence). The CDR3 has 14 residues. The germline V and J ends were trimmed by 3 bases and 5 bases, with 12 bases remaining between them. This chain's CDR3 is CASSSTTNHNEQFF. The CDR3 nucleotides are TGTGCCAGCAGCTCGACGACAAACCACAATGAGCAGTTCTTC.

The CDR3 loop reads CASSFSGRSTDTQYF. As DNA, the CDR3 is TGTGCCAGCAGTTTTAGCGGAAGAAGCACAGATACGCAGTATTTT. This chain links TRBV28 with TRBJ2-3; TRBD2 is a possible D gene (6 bases). Germline-derived CDR1 and CDR2 are MDHEN and SYDVKM. This CDR3 contains 15 residues. Trimming shortened V by 3 bases and J by 0 bases, and 10 bases separated the two germline ends.

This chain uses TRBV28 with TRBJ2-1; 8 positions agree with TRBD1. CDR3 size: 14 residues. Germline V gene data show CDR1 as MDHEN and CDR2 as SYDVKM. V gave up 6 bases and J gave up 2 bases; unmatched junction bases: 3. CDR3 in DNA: TGTGCCAGCAGATCACAGGGGGCCTACAATGAGCAGTTCTTC. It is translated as CASRSQGAYNEQFF.

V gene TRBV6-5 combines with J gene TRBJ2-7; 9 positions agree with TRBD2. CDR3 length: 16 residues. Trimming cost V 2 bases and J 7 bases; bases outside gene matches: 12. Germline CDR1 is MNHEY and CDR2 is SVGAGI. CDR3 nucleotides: TGTGCCAGCAGTTACAGGATGATAGCGGGAGTGCGTGAGCAGTACTTC. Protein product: CASSYRMIAGVREQYF.